The clone carrying this TCR beta chain was detected a few times. At one end the junction does not follow the germline gene, possibly because of a read error. These data are taken from a study of cytomegalovirus exposure and HLA in healthy donors. The CDR3 sequence is 14 residues long. Germline V gene lookup returns CDR1 LNHNV and CDR2 YYDKDF (reference sequence). Both 60 Vbeta primers and 13 Jbeta primers went into the PCR. This table comes from immunoSEQ multiplex PCR, and its TCRdb copy is limited to in-frame clones, with some not included. The profile shows some 84,000 clones, more than 70% of them singletons.

The V and J genes are TRBV15 and TRBJ1-3; D gene ambiguous. The sequenced sample consisted of PBMCs. The source of this sequence is a male donor in good health and CMV-seropositive. CDR3 amino acids: CATSSRRTGDTIYF. Here the CDR3 DNA reads TGTGCCACCAGCAGTCGTAGGACTGGAGACACCATATATTTT. The full variable domain, with the rest looked up from reference TRBV15 and TRBJ1-3, is DAMVIQNPRYQVTQFGKPVTLSCSQTLNHNVMYWYQQKSSQAPKLLFHYYDKDFNNEADTPDNFQSRRPNTSFCFLDIRSPGLGDTAMYLCATSSRRTGDTIYFGEGSWLTVV.